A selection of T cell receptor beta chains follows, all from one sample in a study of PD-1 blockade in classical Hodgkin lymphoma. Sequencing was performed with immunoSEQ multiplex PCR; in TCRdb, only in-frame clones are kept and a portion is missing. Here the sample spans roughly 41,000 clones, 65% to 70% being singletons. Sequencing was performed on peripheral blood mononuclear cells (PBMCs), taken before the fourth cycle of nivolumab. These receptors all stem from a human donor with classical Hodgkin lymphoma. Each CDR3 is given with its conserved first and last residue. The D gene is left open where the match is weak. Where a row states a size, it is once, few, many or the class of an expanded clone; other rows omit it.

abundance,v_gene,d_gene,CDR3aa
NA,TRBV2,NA,CASSEGPRGYNYGYTF
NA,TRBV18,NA,CASSPPWQQETQYF
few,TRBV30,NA,CAWSVGVNTEAFF
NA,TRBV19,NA,CASSIDWGRGEQYF
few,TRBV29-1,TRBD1,CSVEDRTGIGNTGELFF
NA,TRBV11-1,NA,CASSLGPGVGFEQFF
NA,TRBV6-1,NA,CASSEGVGYNEQFF
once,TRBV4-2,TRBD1,CASSQASGTVYGYTF
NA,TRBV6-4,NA,CASSEEWATSTDTQYF
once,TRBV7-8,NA,CASSLEGGGRNTQYF
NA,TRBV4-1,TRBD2,CASSPEVGLDAYEQYF
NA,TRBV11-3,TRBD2,CASSLGTSAELFF
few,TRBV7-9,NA,CASSFYRGGSQETQYF
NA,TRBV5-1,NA,CASSYSDLSYNEQFF
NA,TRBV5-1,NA,CASSLEPGATAYEQYF
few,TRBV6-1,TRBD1,CASSAGTGAAAGELFF
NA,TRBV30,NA,CAWAFGNEKLFF
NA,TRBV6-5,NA,CASSYSTGELFF
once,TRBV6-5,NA,CASSYSFGQPQHF
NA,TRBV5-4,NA,CASSLRGGRETQYF
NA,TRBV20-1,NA,CSAFQAATF
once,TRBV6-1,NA,CASSEGVTQPQHF
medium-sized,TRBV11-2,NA,CASSLRRDVPTLHF
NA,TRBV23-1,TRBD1,CASSQSCRGPSTDTQYF
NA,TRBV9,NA,CASSVGWSQNEQYF
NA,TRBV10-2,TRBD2,CASKKRGDTDTQYF
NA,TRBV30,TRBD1,CAWNPPDRGHYEQYF
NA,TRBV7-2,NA,CASSLEGAGADYGYTF
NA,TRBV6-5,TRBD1,CASSYKGTANEKLFF
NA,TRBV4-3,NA,CASSLLGTDTGELFF
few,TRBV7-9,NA,CASSTPNPNSPLHF
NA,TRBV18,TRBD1,CASSPGQVEAYEQYF
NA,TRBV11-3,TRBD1,CASSLGGTGVNTEAFF
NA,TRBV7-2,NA,CASSLSGRRLGTDTQYF
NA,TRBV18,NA,CASSKGTHTEAFF
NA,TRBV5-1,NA,CASSLPGAQETQYF
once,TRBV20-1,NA,CSANDDYGYTF
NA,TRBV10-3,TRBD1,CAIRENLDRANTEAFF
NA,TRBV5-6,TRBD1,CASSLVDRANTGELFF
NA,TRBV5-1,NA,CASSLSGGLNTEAFF
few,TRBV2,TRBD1,CASNLQGAESPLHF
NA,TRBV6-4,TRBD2,CASSDPQSTLAGEETQYF
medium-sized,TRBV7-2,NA,CASSERRGETQYF
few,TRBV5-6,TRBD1,CASSPSFPIQGAVGYTF
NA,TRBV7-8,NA,CASSLMRGSTDTQYF
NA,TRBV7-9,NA,CASSLAGGQAQYF
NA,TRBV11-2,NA,CASSPASLTQYF
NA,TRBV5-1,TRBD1,CASREGAAGNTIYF